These T cell receptor beta chains were read from a single sample in a study of blood T cell repertoires in COVID-19. The data were produced by immunoSEQ multiplex PCR, yet TCRdb's version contains in-frame clones alone and is incomplete. This table has about 180,000 clones, over 75% appearing once. The sequenced sample was peripheral blood. The receptors here all came from a person aged 65-85 years with COVID-19, enrolled during active disease. The conserved cysteine and the conserved F or W are not part of the CDR3 here.

v_gene,j_gene,CDR3aa
TRBV28,TRBJ1-2,ASSSLDREHGYT
TRBV5-1,TRBJ1-6,ASSLADRDNSPLH
TRBV18,TRBJ2-5,ASSRLQETQY
TRBV28,TRBJ1-5,ASMGSGHRPQH
TRBV4-1,TRBJ1-6,ASSQVGRGVNSPLH
TRBV27,TRBJ1-1,ASSFNSGPRGRVTEAF
TRBV28,TRBJ1-1,ASSLPAGRGRVYAF
TRBV19,TRBJ2-1,ASSRSSSYNEQF
TRBV28,TRBJ1-4,ASSIRQGLATNEKLF
TRBV5-4,TRBJ2-7,ASSLPGTGGLEQY
TRBV10-1,TRBJ2-7,ASSEWDTKEVYEQY
TRBV24-1,TRBJ2-2,ATSSSDRRHGELF
TRBV19,TRBJ2-7,ASSIQSANYEQY
TRBV9,TRBJ1-6,ASSVVAGGVYSPLH
TRBV6-5,TRBJ1-1,AKQGRINTEAF
TRBV19,TRBJ1-1,ASTLGQANSLNTEAF
TRBV9,TRBJ2-7,ASSPRDRPYEQY
TRBV7-3,TRBJ2-3,ASSLTKPGLAGVAQY
TRBV3-1/TRBV3-2,TRBJ1-6,ASSPWDRGNSPLH
TRBV28,TRBJ2-7,ASRAWSGDTYEQY
TRBV15,TRBJ2-3,ATSRGLAGGATDTQY
TRBV28,TRBJ2-2,ASSFLGVAGELF
TRBV2,TRBJ1-5,ASSQTGRGQPQH
TRBV6-4,TRBJ2-3,ASSEAGGRDTQY
TRBV28,TRBJ1-1,ASSSPPGGNTEAF
TRBV11-3,TRBJ1-6,ASSPGVDSPLH
TRBV14,TRBJ2-3,ASSQGASGGFTDTQY
TRBV19,TRBJ2-7,ASSLAGELSEQY